The 3 T cell receptor beta chains reported below all come from one sample, sequenced in a study of T cells in Graves' hyperthyroidism and ophthalmopathy. The investigators amplified TCR beta CDR3 regions from RNA transcripts. With the HTBI primer set, the TCR CDR3 went through a first round of RT-PCR. From the multiplex PCR reads, TCRdb called clonotypes with MiXCR, one entry per CDR3 protein. Among about 580,000 distinct CDR3 sequences listed, approximately 15% were seen once. Source material: blood. The receptors derive from a young woman with Graves' hyperthyroidism that later progressed to Graves' ophthalmopathy.

This clonotype was found many times. The genes are TRBV10-2 and TRBJ2-2; 14 bases match TRBD2. Germline V gene data show CDR1 as WSHSY and CDR2 as SAAADI. The CDR3 consists of 15 residues. Losses at the gene ends were 10 bases for V and 5 bases for J; bases not matched to a gene: 6. The CDR3 protein is CATDGTSGRTGELFF. The CDR3 nucleotides read TGCGCCACCGACGGGACTAGCGGGAGAACCGGGGAGCTGTTTTTT.

This clonotype was observed at least ten times. The rearrangement uses TRBV9 and TRBJ1-4, with D perhaps matching TRBD1 (6 bases). Germline-derived CDR1 and CDR2 are SGDLS and YYNGEE. Trimming shortened V by 4 bases and J by 4 bases, and 8 bases separated the two germline ends. The CDR3 is 13 residues long. DNA of the CDR3: TGTGCCAGCAGCCGGGACAATAATGAAAAACTGTTTTTT. It translates to CASSRDNNEKLFF.

This clonotype has at least ten counts. The CDR3 is CASSAAGEGYKTQYF. The CDR3 nucleotides are TGTGCCAGCAGTGCCGCGGGGGAGGGTTATAAGACCCAGTACTTC. V gene TRBV2 combines with J gene TRBJ2-5, with TRBD2 identical over 7 bases. The CDR3 runs 15 residues. The V gene end was trimmed by 4 bases and the J gene end by 6 bases; junction bases not matched to a gene: 11. Looked up from germline, CDR1 is SNHLY and CDR2 is FYNNEI.